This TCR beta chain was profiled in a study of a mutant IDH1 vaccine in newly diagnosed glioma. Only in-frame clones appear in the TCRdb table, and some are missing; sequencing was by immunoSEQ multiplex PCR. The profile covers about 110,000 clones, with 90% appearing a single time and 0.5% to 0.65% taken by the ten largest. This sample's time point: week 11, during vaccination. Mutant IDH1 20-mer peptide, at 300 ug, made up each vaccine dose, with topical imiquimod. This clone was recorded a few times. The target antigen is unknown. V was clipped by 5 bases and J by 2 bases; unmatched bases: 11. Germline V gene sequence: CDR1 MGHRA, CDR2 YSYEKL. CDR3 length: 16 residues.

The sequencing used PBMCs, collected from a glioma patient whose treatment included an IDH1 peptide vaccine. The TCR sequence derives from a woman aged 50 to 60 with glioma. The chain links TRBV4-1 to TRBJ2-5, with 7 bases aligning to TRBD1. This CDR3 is CASSFSWTGRQETQYF. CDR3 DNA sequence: TGCGCCAGCAGCTTCAGCTGGACAGGACGTCAAGAGACCCAGTACTTC.